A selection of T cell receptor beta chains follows, all from one sample in a study of OX40 agonist ivuxolimab in advanced cancers. Generated by immunoSEQ multiplex PCR, the TCRdb table keeps only in-frame clones and is missing some. The sample carries roughly 34,000 clones, around 79% recorded once. This specimen was CD4+ or CD8+ T cells sorted from blood, taken in a trial of the OX40 agonist ivuxolimab. These receptors all stem from an adult with an advanced solid tumor such as melanoma, head and neck, liver or kidney cancer. Each CDR3 is given with its conserved first and last residue. The D gene is left open where the match is weak. Clone size appears in some rows only: once, few, many, or a class for an expanded clone.

J gene: TRBJ1-6; clone size: NA; D gene: TRBD1; V gene: TRBV9; CDR3 protein: CASSPRDRGSSYNSPLHF; CDR3 DNA: TGTGCCAGCAGCCCGAGGGACAGGGGAAGCTCCTATAATTCACCCCTCCACTTT
J gene: TRBJ2-1; clone size: once; D gene: NA; V gene: TRBV30; CDR3 protein: CAWSVNPIGSPYNEQFF; CDR3 DNA: TGTGCCTGGAGTGTGAACCCTATCGGTAGCCCCTACAATGAGCAGTTCTTC
J gene: TRBJ1-2; clone size: NA; D gene: NA; V gene: TRBV4-2; CDR3 protein: CASSHKSGTSYGYTF; CDR3 DNA: TGTGCCAGCAGCCATAAATCCGGGACAAGCTATGGCTACACCTTC
J gene: TRBJ1-4; clone size: NA; D gene: NA; V gene: TRBV7-9; CDR3 protein: CASSLGTDEKLFF; CDR3 DNA: TGTGCCAGCAGCTTAGGGACAGACGAAAAACTGTTTTTT
J gene: TRBJ1-1; clone size: NA; D gene: NA; V gene: TRBV12-5; CDR3 protein: CASGLAGTEAFF; CDR3 DNA: TGTGCTAGTGGTTTAGCGGGCACTGAAGCTTTCTTT
J gene: TRBJ2-5; clone size: NA; D gene: TRBD1; V gene: TRBV2; CDR3 protein: CASSEAVPGGPQETQYF; CDR3 DNA: TGTGCCAGCAGTGAAGCTGTTCCAGGGGGCCCCCAGGAGACCCAGTACTTC
J gene: TRBJ1-3; clone size: NA; D gene: NA; V gene: TRBV5-1; CDR3 protein: CASREDSTGNTIYF; CDR3 DNA: TGCGCCAGCAGGGAGGACAGCACTGGAAACACCATATATTTT
J gene: TRBJ1-3; clone size: NA; D gene: TRBD1; V gene: TRBV2; CDR3 protein: CASSEQGQGSGNTIYF; CDR3 DNA: TGTGCCAGCAGTGAACAAGGACAGGGGAGCGGAAACACCATATATTTT
J gene: TRBJ2-5; clone size: few; D gene: TRBD1; V gene: TRBV7-9; CDR3 protein: CASSSGQAGPQYF; CDR3 DNA: TGTGCCAGCAGCTCGGGACAGGCGGGCCCCCAGTACTTC
J gene: TRBJ2-3; clone size: NA; D gene: NA; V gene: TRBV4-1; CDR3 protein: CASSQDGVGNTQYF; CDR3 DNA: TGCGCCAGCAGCCAAGATGGGGTGGGGAATACGCAGTATTTT
J gene: TRBJ2-1; clone size: NA; D gene: NA; V gene: TRBV7-2; CDR3 protein: CASSFEGLSGEQFF; CDR3 DNA: TGTGCCAGCAGCTTCGAGGGATTGAGTGGTGAGCAGTTCTTC
J gene: TRBJ2-1; clone size: NA; D gene: NA; V gene: TRBV25-1; CDR3 protein: CASSEVEGFNEQFF; CDR3 DNA: TGTGCCAGCAGTGAAGTCGAGGGATTCAATGAGCAGTTCTTC
J gene: TRBJ2-3; clone size: NA; D gene: NA; V gene: TRBV6-6; CDR3 protein: CASSPVLRSQYF; CDR3 DNA: TGTGCCAGCAGTCCCGTTTTAAGGTCGCAGTATTTT
J gene: TRBJ1-1; clone size: NA; D gene: NA; V gene: TRBV10-3; CDR3 protein: CAISDRVRPSEAFF; CDR3 DNA: TGTGCCATCAGTGACCGGGTTCGTCCCTCTGAAGCTTTCTTT
J gene: TRBJ1-1; clone size: NA; D gene: NA; V gene: TRBV10-1; CDR3 protein: CASGTGGDSAEAFF; CDR3 DNA: TGCGCCAGCGGAACGGGGGGGGATAGCGCTGAAGCTTTCTTT
J gene: TRBJ1-2; clone size: NA; D gene: TRBD1; V gene: TRBV5-1; CDR3 protein: CASAITGGYGYTF; CDR3 DNA: TGCGCCAGCGCGATCACAGGGGGCTATGGCTACACCTTC
J gene: TRBJ1-4; clone size: NA; D gene: NA; V gene: TRBV30; CDR3 protein: CAWTHGEKLFF; CDR3 DNA: TGTGCCTGGACCCATGGCGAAAAACTGTTTTTT
J gene: TRBJ1-4; clone size: NA; D gene: TRBD1; V gene: TRBV7-9; CDR3 protein: CASSLQDRVWEKLFF; CDR3 DNA: TGTGCCAGCAGCTTACAGGACAGGGTTTGGGAAAAACTGTTTTTT
J gene: TRBJ1-6; clone size: NA; D gene: NA; V gene: TRBV5-4; CDR3 protein: CASSFYSSYNSPLHF; CDR3 DNA: TGTGCCAGCAGCTTTTATTCCTCCTATAATTCACCCCTCCACTTT
J gene: TRBJ2-7; clone size: NA; D gene: NA; V gene: TRBV5-1; CDR3 protein: CASSRTGDGEQYF; CDR3 DNA: TGCGCCAGCAGCCGGACTGGAGACGGCGAGCAGTACTTC
J gene: TRBJ2-7; clone size: few; D gene: NA; V gene: TRBV29-1; CDR3 protein: CSYTRPNGNEQYF; CDR3 DNA: TGCTCTTATACCCGGCCTAACGGGAACGAGCAGTACTTC
J gene: TRBJ2-1; clone size: NA; D gene: TRBD1; V gene: TRBV5-1; CDR3 protein: CASSAEGQNLYNEQFF; CDR3 DNA: TGCGCCAGCAGCGCTGAGGGACAGAATTTATACAATGAGCAGTTCTTC
J gene: TRBJ1-5; clone size: NA; D gene: NA; V gene: TRBV9; CDR3 protein: CASSVGPTGSNQPQHF; CDR3 DNA: TGTGCCAGCAGCGTAGGCCCAACGGGGAGCAATCAGCCCCAGCATTTT
J gene: TRBJ2-7; clone size: NA; D gene: TRBD1; V gene: TRBV19; CDR3 protein: CASSFRTGENEQYF; CDR3 DNA: TGTGCCAGTAGTTTCCGGACAGGGGAAAACGAGCAGTACTTC
J gene: TRBJ1-2; clone size: NA; D gene: NA; V gene: TRBV5-4; CDR3 protein: CASSTDTSYGYTF; CDR3 DNA: TGTGCCAGCAGCACCGACACCTCTTATGGCTACACCTTC
J gene: TRBJ2-7; clone size: NA; D gene: NA; V gene: TRBV6-7; CDR3 protein: CASSYPPQLGDEQYF; CDR3 DNA: TGTGCCAGCAGTTACCCGCCCCAGTTAGGCGACGAGCAGTACTTC
J gene: TRBJ2-1; clone size: NA; D gene: NA; V gene: TRBV15; CDR3 protein: CATSRDGGQYNEQFF; CDR3 DNA: TGTGCCACCAGCAGAGACGGTGGGCAGTACAATGAGCAGTTCTTC
J gene: TRBJ1-3; clone size: NA; D gene: NA; V gene: TRBV6-5; CDR3 protein: CASSPGPSSGNTIYF; CDR3 DNA: TGTGCCAGCAGTCCCGGGCCGAGCTCTGGAAACACCATATATTTT
J gene: TRBJ1-1; clone size: NA; D gene: NA; V gene: TRBV5-1; CDR3 protein: CASSPSIGPEAFF; CDR3 DNA: TGCGCCAGCAGCCCCTCGATAGGACCTGAAGCTTTCTTT
J gene: TRBJ1-1; clone size: NA; D gene: NA; V gene: TRBV5-6; CDR3 protein: CASSSQTGEAFF; CDR3 DNA: TGTGCCAGCAGCTCGCAGACAGGTGAAGCTTTCTTT
J gene: TRBJ1-6; clone size: few; D gene: NA; V gene: TRBV7-2; CDR3 protein: CASSKVGQGNNSPLHF; CDR3 DNA: TGTGCCAGCAGCAAAGTTGGGCAGGGGAACAATTCACCCCTCCACTTT
J gene: TRBJ1-2; clone size: NA; D gene: NA; V gene: TRBV5-4; CDR3 protein: CASSLESGVVGYGYTF; CDR3 DNA: TGTGCCAGCAGCTTGGAATCGGGGGTGGTAGGCTATGGCTACACCTTC
J gene: TRBJ2-5; clone size: once; D gene: NA; V gene: TRBV5-1; CDR3 protein: CASRLDYRETQYF; CDR3 DNA: TGCGCCAGCAGGCTGGACTATCGGGAGACCCAGTACTTC
J gene: TRBJ1-1; clone size: NA; D gene: NA; V gene: TRBV7-2; CDR3 protein: CASSLRRGGTEAFF; CDR3 DNA: TGTGCCAGCAGCTTACGGAGAGGGGGAACTGAAGCTTTCTTT
J gene: TRBJ2-7; clone size: NA; D gene: NA; V gene: TRBV10-3; CDR3 protein: CAISEVKGSYEQYF; CDR3 DNA: TGTGCCATCAGTGAGGTGAAGGGATCCTACGAGCAGTACTTC
J gene: TRBJ2-3; clone size: NA; D gene: TRBD2; V gene: TRBV5-1; CDR3 protein: CASSLRGTSGGTPDTQYF; CDR3 DNA: TGCGCCAGCAGCTTAAGGGGAACCAGCGGGGGGACCCCAGATACGCAGTATTTT
J gene: TRBJ1-5; clone size: few; D gene: TRBD1; V gene: TRBV29-1; CDR3 protein: CSVLLQGDANQPQHF; CDR3 DNA: TGCAGCGTACTATTACAGGGGGACGCCAATCAGCCCCAGCATTTT
J gene: TRBJ2-7; clone size: once; D gene: NA; V gene: TRBV14; CDR3 protein: CASSQVNEQYF; CDR3 DNA: TGTGCCAGCAGCCAAGTGAACGAGCAGTACTTC
J gene: TRBJ2-2; clone size: NA; D gene: TRBD1; V gene: TRBV4-2; CDR3 protein: CASSQELGQGRTGELFF; CDR3 DNA: TGTGCCAGCAGCCAGGAACTCGGACAGGGTCGGACCGGGGAGCTGTTTTTT
J gene: TRBJ2-1; clone size: once; D gene: NA; V gene: TRBV19; CDR3 protein: CASSNRYNEQFF; CDR3 DNA: TGTGCCAGTAGTAATCGGTACAATGAGCAGTTCTTC
J gene: TRBJ1-3; clone size: NA; D gene: NA; V gene: TRBV27; CDR3 protein: CASSLGGEGNTIYF; CDR3 DNA: TGTGCCAGCAGTTTAGGGGGGGAAGGAAACACCATATATTTT
J gene: TRBJ1-2; clone size: NA; D gene: NA; V gene: TRBV7-2; CDR3 protein: CASSFTTGTNYGYTF; CDR3 DNA: TGTGCCAGCAGCTTTACAACCGGGACTAACTATGGCTACACCTTC